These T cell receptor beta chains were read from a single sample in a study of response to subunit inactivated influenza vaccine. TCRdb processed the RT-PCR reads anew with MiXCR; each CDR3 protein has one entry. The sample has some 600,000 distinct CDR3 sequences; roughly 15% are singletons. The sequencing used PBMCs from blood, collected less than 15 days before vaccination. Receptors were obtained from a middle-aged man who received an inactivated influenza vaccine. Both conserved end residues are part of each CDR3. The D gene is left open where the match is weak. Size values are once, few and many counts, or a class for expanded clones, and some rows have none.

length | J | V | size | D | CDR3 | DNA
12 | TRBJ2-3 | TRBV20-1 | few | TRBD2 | CSRAGGTDTQYF | TGCAGTCGAGCGGGAGGGACAGATACGCAGTATTTT
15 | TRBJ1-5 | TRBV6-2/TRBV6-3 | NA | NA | CASISGPLSNQPQHF | TGTGCCAGCATCTCGGGACCCCTAAGCAATCAGCCCCAGCATTTT
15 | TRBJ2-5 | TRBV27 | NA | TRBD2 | CASTKTSGSQETQYF | TGTGCCAGCACTAAGACTAGCGGGAGCCAAGAGACCCAGTACTTC
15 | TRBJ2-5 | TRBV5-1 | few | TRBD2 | CASSFGGDSWETQYF | TGCGCCAGCAGCTTTGGGGGGGACTCCTGGGAGACCCAGTACTTC
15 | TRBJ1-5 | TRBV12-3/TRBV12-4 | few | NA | CASSLSAESNQPQHF | TGTGCCAGCAGTTTATCAGCAGAAAGCAATCAGCCCCAGCATTTT
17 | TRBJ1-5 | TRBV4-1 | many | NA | CASSQAIFRRVDQPQHF | TGCGCCAGCAGCCAAGCGATCTTCCGGCGGGTAGACCAGCCCCAGCATTTT
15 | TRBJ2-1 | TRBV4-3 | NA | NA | CASSQVGGAFNEQFF | TGCGCCAGCAGCCAAGTAGGGGGGGCGTTCAATGAGCAGTTCTTC
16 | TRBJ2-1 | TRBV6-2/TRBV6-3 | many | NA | CASSYPSTREVNEQFF | TGTGCCAGCAGTTACCCCAGTACGCGGGAAGTAAATGAGCAGTTCTTC
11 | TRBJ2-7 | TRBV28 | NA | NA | CASTSPYEQYF | TGTGCCAGCACTAGCCCATACGAGCAGTACTTC
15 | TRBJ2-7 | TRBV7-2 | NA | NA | CASSLSFGRGYEQYF | TGTGCCAGCAGCTTATCTTTCGGCAGGGGCTACGAGCAGTACTTC
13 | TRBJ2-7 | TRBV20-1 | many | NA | CSARVGVPNEQYF | TGCAGTGCTAGAGTGGGGGTACCGAACGAGCAGTACTTC
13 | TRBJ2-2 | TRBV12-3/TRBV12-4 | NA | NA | CASRGLGTGELFF | TGTGCCAGCAGAGGACTCGGCACCGGGGAGCTGTTTTTT
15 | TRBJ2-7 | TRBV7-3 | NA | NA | CASSLSGDPSYEQYF | TGTGCCAGCAGCTTATCGGGGGACCCCTCCTACGAGCAGTACTTC
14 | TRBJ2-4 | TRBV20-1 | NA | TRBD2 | CSARDPAGTSIQYF | TGCAGTGCTAGAGACCCAGCGGGAACCTCCATTCAGTACTTC
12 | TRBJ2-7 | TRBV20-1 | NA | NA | CSARAYRDEQYF | TGCAGTGCTAGAGCCTACAGGGACGAGCAGTACTTC
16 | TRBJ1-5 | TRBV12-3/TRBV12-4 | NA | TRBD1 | CASSLLDRVMNQPQHF | TGTGCCAGCAGTTTACTGGACAGGGTAATGAATCAGCCCCAGCATTTT
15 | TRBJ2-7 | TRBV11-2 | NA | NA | CASSFRTGSTYEQYF | TGTGCCAGCAGCTTCCGGACGGGATCCACCTACGAGCAGTACTTC
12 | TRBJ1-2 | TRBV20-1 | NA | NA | CSASIGGGGYTF | TGCAGTGCTAGTATAGGCGGGGGTGGCTACACCTTC
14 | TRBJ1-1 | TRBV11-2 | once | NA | CASSHAARRIEAFF | TGTGCCAGCAGTCATGCGGCCCGACGGATTGAAGCTTTCTTT
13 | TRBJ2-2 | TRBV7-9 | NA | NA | CASSLGSVGELFF | TGTGCCAGCAGCTTAGGATCGGTCGGGGAGCTGTTTTTT
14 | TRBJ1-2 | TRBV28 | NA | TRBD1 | CASRSDRDPSGYTF | TGTGCCAGCAGATCCGACAGGGATCCTTCTGGCTACACCTTC
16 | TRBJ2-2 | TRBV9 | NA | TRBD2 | CASSVGTSGFTGELFF | TGTGCCAGCAGCGTCGGGACTAGCGGGTTTACCGGGGAGCTGTTTTTT
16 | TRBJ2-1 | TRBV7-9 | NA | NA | CASSFTALGSSNEQFF | TGTGCCAGCAGCTTCACCGCCCTTGGGAGTTCCAATGAGCAGTTCTTC
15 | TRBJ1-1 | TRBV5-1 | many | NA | CASSQGRGMNTEAFF | TGCGCCAGCAGTCAGGGGCGCGGGATGAACACTGAAGCTTTCTTT
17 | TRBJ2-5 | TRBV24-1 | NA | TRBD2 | CATSDLAGGPLQETQYF | TGTGCCACCAGTGATTTGGCGGGGGGGCCTCTCCAAGAGACCCAGTACTTC
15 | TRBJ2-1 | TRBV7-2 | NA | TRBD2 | CASSRLAGPSDEQFF | TGTGCCAGCAGCCGTCTAGCGGGACCCAGCGATGAGCAGTTCTTC